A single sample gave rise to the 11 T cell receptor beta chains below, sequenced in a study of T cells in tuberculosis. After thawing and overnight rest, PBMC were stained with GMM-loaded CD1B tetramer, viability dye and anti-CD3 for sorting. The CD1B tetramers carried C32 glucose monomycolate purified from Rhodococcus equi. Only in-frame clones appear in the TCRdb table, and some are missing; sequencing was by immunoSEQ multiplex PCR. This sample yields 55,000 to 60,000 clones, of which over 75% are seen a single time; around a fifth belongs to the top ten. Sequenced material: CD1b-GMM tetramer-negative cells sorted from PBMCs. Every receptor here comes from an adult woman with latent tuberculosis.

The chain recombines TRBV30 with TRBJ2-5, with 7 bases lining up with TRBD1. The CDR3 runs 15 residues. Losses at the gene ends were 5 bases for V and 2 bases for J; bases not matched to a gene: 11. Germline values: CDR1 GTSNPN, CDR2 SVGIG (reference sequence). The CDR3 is CAWCQGQTPQETQYF. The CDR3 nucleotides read TGTGCCTGGTGTCAGGGACAGACACCTCAAGAGACCCAGTACTTC.

The CDR3 reads CASSSTTGTGYYGYTF. CDR3 coding DNA: TGTGCCAGCAGCTCCACGACCGGGACAGGATACTATGGCTACACCTTC. The V gene is TRBV9, the J gene TRBJ1-2, with 8 bases that match TRBD1. V lost 4 bases, J lost 3 bases, and 11 bases stayed unmatched. This CDR3 is built from 16 residues. The germline CDR1 and CDR2 sequences are SGDLS and YYNGEE.

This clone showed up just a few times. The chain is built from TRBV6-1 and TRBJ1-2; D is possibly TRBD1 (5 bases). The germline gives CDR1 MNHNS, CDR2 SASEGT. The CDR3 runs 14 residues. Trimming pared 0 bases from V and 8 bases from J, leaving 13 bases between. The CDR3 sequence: CASSEAPGWGGYTF. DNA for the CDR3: TGTGCCAGCAGTGAAGCACCAGGGTGGGGAGGCTACACCTTC.

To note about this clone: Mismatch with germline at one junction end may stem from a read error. The CDR3 region has the DNA TGTGCTAGCAGCTTATTCGTCCGGCAGGGAGGAGAGACCCAGTACTTC. This translates into CASSLFVRQGGETQYF. The gene calls are TRBV7-7 and TRBJ2-5, with D possibly TRBD2 on 6 matching bases. The CDR3 is made up of 16 amino acids. Germline V gives CDR1 SSHAT, CDR2 FNYEAQ (reference sequence).

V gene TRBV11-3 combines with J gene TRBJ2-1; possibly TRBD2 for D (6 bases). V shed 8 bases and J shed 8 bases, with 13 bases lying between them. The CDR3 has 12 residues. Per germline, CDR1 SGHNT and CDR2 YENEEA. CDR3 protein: CASRGPGDEQFF. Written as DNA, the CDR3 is TGTGCCAGCCGAGGTCCGGGAGATGAGCAGTTCTTC.

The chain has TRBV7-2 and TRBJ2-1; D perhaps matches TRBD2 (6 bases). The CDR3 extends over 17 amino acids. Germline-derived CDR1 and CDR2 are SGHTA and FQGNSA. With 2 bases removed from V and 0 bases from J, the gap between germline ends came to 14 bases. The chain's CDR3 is CASSLPLGGSSYNEQFF. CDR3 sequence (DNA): TGTGCCAGCAGCTTACCCTTGGGGGGTTCCTCCTACAATGAGCAGTTCTTC.

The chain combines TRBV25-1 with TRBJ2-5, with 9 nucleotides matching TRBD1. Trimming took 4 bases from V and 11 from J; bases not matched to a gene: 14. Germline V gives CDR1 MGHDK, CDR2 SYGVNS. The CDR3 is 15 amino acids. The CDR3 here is CASSANTGGRFEQYF. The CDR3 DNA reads TGTGCCAGCAGTGCAAATACAGGGGGCAGGTTTGAGCAGTACTTC.

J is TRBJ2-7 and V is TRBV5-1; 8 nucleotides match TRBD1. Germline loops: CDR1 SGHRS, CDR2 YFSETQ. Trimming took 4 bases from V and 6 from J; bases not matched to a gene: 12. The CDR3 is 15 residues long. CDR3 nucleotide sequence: TGCGCCAGCAGCAGCCGTGGACAGGGCGCCTCCGAGCAGTACTTC. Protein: CASSSRGQGASEQYF.

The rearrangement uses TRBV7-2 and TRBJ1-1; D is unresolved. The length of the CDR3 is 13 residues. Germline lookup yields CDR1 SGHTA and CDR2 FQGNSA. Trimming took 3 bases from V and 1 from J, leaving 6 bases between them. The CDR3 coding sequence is TGTGCCAGCAGCTTTTTGCGGAACACTGAAGCTTTCTTT. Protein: CASSFLRNTEAFF.

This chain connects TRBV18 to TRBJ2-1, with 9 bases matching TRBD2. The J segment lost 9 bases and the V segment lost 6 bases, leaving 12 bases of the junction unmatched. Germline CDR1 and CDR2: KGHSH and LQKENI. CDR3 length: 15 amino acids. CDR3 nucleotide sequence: TGTGCCAGCTCCAAGGGACTAGCCTTATATAGTGAGCAGTTCTTC. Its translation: CASSKGLALYSEQFF.

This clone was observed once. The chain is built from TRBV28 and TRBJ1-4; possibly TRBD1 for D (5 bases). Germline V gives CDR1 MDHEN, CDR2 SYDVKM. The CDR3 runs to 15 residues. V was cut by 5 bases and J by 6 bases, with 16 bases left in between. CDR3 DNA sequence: TGTGCCAGCAGTCCCCCGGGACTCATTTATGAAAAACTGTTTTTT. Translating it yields CASSPPGLIYEKLFF.